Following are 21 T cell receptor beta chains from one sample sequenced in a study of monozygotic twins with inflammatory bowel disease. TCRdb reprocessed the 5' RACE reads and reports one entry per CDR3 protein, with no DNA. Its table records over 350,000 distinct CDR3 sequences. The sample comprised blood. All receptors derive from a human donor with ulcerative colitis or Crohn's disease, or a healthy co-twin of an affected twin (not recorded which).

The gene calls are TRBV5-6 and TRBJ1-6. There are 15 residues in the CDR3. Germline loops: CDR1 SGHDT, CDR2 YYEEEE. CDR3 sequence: CASSSLGVKNSPLHF.

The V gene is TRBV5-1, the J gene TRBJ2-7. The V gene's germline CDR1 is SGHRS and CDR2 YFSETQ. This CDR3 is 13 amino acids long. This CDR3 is CASSLGASVEQYF.

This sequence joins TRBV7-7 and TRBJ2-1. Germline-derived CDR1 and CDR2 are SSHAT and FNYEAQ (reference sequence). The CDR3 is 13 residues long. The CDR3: CASSLSSDNEQFF.

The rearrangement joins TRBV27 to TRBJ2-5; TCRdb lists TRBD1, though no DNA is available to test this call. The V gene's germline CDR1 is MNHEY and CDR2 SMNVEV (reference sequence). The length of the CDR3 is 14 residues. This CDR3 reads CASRIADSQETQYF.

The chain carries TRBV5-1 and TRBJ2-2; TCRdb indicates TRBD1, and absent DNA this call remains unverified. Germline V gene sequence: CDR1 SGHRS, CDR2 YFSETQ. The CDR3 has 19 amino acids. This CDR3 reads CASSRHQDRGRMDTGELFF.

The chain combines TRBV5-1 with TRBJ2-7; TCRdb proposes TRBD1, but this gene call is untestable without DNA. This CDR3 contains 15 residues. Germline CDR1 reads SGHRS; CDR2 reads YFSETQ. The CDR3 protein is CASSFIGQSSYEQYF.

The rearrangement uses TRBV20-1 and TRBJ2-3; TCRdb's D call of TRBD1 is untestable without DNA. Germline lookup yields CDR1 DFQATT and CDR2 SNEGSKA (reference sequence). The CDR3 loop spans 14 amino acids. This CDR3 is CSARAPPGTDTQYF.

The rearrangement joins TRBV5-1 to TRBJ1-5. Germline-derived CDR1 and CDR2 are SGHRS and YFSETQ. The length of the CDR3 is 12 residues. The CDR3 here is CASSLNGQPQHF.

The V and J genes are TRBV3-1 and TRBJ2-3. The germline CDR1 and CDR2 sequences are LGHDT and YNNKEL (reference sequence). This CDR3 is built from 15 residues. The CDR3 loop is CASSPSWVGRDTQYF.

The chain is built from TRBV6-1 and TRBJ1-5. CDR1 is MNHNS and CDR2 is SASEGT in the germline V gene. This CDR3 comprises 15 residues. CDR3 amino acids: CASTPREYSNQPQHF.

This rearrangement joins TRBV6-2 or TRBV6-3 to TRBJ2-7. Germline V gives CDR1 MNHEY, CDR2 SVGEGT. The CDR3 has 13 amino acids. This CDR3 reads CATLASRARSVYF.

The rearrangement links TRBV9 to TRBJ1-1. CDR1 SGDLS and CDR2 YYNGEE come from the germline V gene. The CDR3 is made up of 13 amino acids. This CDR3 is CASSLRMDTEAFF.

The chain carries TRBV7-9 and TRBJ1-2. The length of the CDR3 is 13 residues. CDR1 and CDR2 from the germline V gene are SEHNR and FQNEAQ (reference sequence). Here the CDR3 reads CASSSKVNYGYTF.

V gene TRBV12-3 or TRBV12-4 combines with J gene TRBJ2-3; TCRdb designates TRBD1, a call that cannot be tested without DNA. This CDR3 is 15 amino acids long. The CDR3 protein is CASTPGGGQTDTQYF.

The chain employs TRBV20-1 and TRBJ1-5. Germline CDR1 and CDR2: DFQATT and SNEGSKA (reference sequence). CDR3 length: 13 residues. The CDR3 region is CSARPTLNQPQHF.

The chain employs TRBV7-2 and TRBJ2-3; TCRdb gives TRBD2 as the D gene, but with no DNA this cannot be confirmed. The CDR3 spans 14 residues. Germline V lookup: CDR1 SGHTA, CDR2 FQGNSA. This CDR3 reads CASTLSGEEDTQYF.

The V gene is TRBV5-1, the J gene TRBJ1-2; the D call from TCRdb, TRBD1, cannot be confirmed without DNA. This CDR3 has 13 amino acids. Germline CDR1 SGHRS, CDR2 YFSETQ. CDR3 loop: CASSFTGEDGYTF.

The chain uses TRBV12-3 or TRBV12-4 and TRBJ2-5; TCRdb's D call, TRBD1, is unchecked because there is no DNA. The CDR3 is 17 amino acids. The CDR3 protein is CASSFGRAGRERETQYF.

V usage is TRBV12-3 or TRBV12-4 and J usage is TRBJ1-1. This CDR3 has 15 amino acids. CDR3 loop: CASSLPGVGDLEAFF.

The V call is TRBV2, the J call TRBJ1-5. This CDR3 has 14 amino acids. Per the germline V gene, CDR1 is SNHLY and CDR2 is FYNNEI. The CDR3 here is CASSSSHSNQPQHF.

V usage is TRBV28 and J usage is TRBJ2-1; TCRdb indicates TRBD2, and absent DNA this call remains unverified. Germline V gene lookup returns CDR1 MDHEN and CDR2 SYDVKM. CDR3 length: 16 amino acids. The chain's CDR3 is CASSSPHARQYNEQFF.